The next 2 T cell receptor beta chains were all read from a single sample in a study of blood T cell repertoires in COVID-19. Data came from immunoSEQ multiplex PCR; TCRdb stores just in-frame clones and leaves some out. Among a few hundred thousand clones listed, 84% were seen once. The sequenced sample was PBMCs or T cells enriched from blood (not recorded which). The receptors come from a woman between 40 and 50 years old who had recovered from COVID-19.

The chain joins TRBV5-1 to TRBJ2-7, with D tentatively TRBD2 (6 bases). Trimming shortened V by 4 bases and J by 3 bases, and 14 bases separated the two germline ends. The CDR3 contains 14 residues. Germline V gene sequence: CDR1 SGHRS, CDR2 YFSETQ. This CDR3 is CASSPGGADYEQYF. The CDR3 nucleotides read TGCGCCAGCAGCCCCGGAGGGGCAGACTACGAGCAGTACTTC. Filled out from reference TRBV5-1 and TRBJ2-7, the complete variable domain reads KAGVTQTPRYLIKTRGQQVTLSCSPISGHRSVSWYQQTPGQGLQFLFEYFSETQRNKGNFPGRFSGRQFSNSRSEMNVSTLELGDSALYLCASSPGGADYEQYFGPGTRLTVT.

CDR3 amino acids: CASQGQQETQYF. CDR3 nucleotides: TGTGCCAGCCAGGGCCAACAAGAGACCCAGTACTTC. This chain links TRBV2 with TRBJ2-5; D is perhaps TRBD1 (5 bases). The germline V gene has CDR1 SNHLY and CDR2 FYNNEI. Trimming removed 8 bases from V and 2 bases from J, with 9 bases in between. This CDR3 spans 12 amino acids.